This T cell receptor (beta chain) was recorded in a study of blood T cell repertoires in COVID-19. Study-level information: The samples span acute and convalescent COVID-19 from the United States, Italy and Spain. Sources were T cells, B-cell-depleted T cells, or PBMCs; the material itself was cDNA or gDNA.

Germline loops: CDR1 SGHRS, CDR2 YFSETQ. V was pared by 0 bases and J by 2 bases, with 6 bases of the junction left unmatched. There are 16 residues in the CDR3. Generated by immunoSEQ multiplex PCR, the TCRdb table keeps only in-frame clones and is missing some. The data hold hundreds of thousands of clones, with 65% to 90% observed a single time. Patients of the Seattle cohort, enrolled during active infection, were followed longitudinally. Sample: peripheral blood. J is TRBJ2-5 and V is TRBV5-1, with 8 bases lining up with TRBD1. This clonotype was sampled from a woman aged 70-85 years with COVID-19, enrolled during active disease. CDR3 nucleotide sequence: TGCGCCAGCAGCTTGGGGCCAGGGGGCGAACAAGAGACCCAGTACTTC. It encodes CASSLGPGGEQETQYF.